This T cell receptor (beta chain) was sequenced in a study of regulatory T cells in long-lasting Graves disease. Noted time point: persistent/refractory GD, antithyroid drugs over 5 years with positive TRAb. RNA isolated from PBMCs was used to make the TCR library. Enrollment of patients was through an endocrinology department in Xi'an, China. CDR3 length: 11 residues. Trimming took 1 base from V and 4 from J, leaving 2 bases between them. Germline CDR1 reads MNHNS; CDR2 reads SASEGT. This clonotype was observed many times. In building TCR beta libraries, iRepertoire HTBI primers were used together with Arm-PCR of CDR3 regions. In the original analysis: Among the samples, under 70 TRBV and 14 TRBJ segments were identified. TCRdb passed the multiplex PCR reads through MiXCR, listing each CDR3 protein once. TCRdb, not the authors, supplied the V and J calls. This sample has fewer than 550,000 distinct CDR3 sequences; about a fifth occur once, and the top ten carry roughly 7%.

The source of this sequence is a female donor with Graves disease. The sample was peripheral blood mononuclear cells (PBMCs), taken when the disease was refractory, from a patient treated with antithyroid drugs. The chain carries TRBV6-1 and TRBJ2-7; D unclear. The CDR3 nucleotides read TGTGCCAGCAGTGAAGGGTACGAGCAGTACTTC. Amino acids: CASSEGYEQYF.